Below, 32 T cell receptor beta chains from the same sample are listed, as sequenced in a study of T cell repertoires in cytomegalovirus infection. MiXCR, run by TCRdb on the reads, gives a single entry per CDR3 protein. Among 150,000 to 200,000 distinct CDR3 sequences, roughly 14% were seen once, and the ten largest hold over 25%. The sequenced sample consisted of PBMCs. These receptors all come from a human donor in good health (CMV status not recorded). Some clones in this sample may be carry-over from other donors' samples.

This clonotype has a handful of counts. J is TRBJ2-1 and V is TRBV14, with D possibly being TRBD2 (5 bases). Germline V gene lookup returns CDR1 SGHDN and CDR2 FVKESK. Trimming took off 5 bases at V and 5 bases at J, with 16 bases between the two ends. The CDR3 spans 15 residues. Here the CDR3 reads CASSTREGLNNEQFF. CDR3 in DNA: TGTGCCAGCAGCACCCGAGAGGGTTTAAACAATGAGCAGTTCTTC.

This rearrangement joins TRBV20-1 to TRBJ2-7; D gene ambiguous. This CDR3 has 14 amino acids. Germline V gives CDR1 DFQATT, CDR2 SNEGSKA (reference sequence). The germline V and J ends were trimmed by 8 bases and 3 bases, with 20 bases remaining between them. The CDR3 reads CSQIKAGASYEQYF. The CDR3 nucleotides read TGCAGTCAAATCAAAGCCGGAGCCAGCTACGAGCAGTACTTC.

This clonotype occurred a few times. The chain combines TRBV23-1 with TRBJ1-5, with D unresolved. TRBV23-1 is classed as an ORF, of uncertain function. CDR3 length equals 9 residues. Trimming pared 10 bases from V and 5 bases from J, leaving 3 bases between. The CDR3 DNA sequence: TGCGCCAACTATCAGCCCCAGCATTTT. This translates into CANYQPQHF.

This clonotype was seen repeatedly, ten times or more. The chain combines TRBV7-8 with TRBJ1-1; 12 nucleotides agree with TRBD1. Trimming removed 2 bases from V and 1 base from J; junction bases left unmatched: 11. The CDR3 is 19 amino acids. Germline values: CDR1 SGHVS, CDR2 FQNEAQ. The CDR3 loop reads CASSLRLGPGQGANTEAFF. The CDR3 nucleotides read TGTGCCAGCAGCTTAAGATTGGGCCCGGGACAGGGGGCGAACACTGAAGCTTTCTTT.

This clonotype was detected a few times. The genes are TRBV5-1 and TRBJ1-3; D gene uncertain. The CDR3 extends over 17 amino acids. The V and J ends lost 3 bases and 3 bases respectively, with 19 bases between them. From germline, CDR1 is SGHRS and CDR2 YFSETQ. In nucleotides, the CDR3 is TGCGCCAGCAGCTCAAATATGATTGGGCCGAATGGAAACACCATATATTTT. It yields the protein CASSSNMIGPNGNTIYF. Together with reference TRBV5-1 and TRBJ1-3, the CDR3 gives the full variable domain: KAGVTQTPRYLIKTRGQQVTLSCSPISGHRSVSWYQQTPGQGLQFLFEYFSETQRNKGNFPGRFSGRQFSNSRSEMNVSTLELGDSALYLCASSSNMIGPNGNTIYFGEGSWLTVV.

This clonotype was observed a handful of times. V is TRBV20-1 and J is TRBJ1-2; 8 positions agree with TRBD1. Germline V lookup: CDR1 DFQATT, CDR2 SNEGSKA (reference sequence). V was pared by 8 bases and J by 8 bases, with 13 bases of the junction left unmatched. CDR3 length equals 13 residues. The CDR3 DNA reads TGCAGTACCCCGGACAGGGATGACCTGGGCTACACCTTC. It codes for CSTPDRDDLGYTF.

This clonotype occurred many times. This rearrangement joins TRBV5-6 to TRBJ1-6; D call uncertain. Trimming removed 2 bases at V and 7 bases at J, with 10 bases between. Germline V gene sequence: CDR1 SGHDT, CDR2 YYEEEE. The CDR3 is 14 amino acids. CDR3 loop: CASSFLRPNSPLHF. The CDR3 DNA follows: TGTGCCAGCAGCTTCCTTCGACCGAATTCACCCCTCCACTTT.

The chain couples TRBV7-6 to TRBJ2-7; D gene unclear. Germline V gene data show CDR1 as SGHVS and CDR2 as FNYEAQ. The CDR3 extends over 13 amino acids. With 0 bases removed from V and 7 bases from J, the gap between germline ends came to 10 bases. CDR3 DNA sequence: TGTGCCAGCAGCTTAGCGGGCAACCAGGAGCAGTACTTC. It is translated as CASSLAGNQEQYF.

The table lists this clonotype with a few counts. The rearrangement links TRBV19 to TRBJ1-1; D is unclear. There are 14 residues in the CDR3. The V gene lost 5 bases and the J gene lost 3 bases, with 13 bases spanning the gap. Per the germline V gene, CDR1 is LNHDA and CDR2 is SQIVND (reference sequence). The CDR3 protein is CASSPRPWDTEAFF. The CDR3 nucleotides read TGTGCCAGTAGTCCCAGGCCTTGGGACACTGAAGCTTTCTTT.

The CDR3 protein is CASNDRRSGNTIYF. CDR3 coding DNA: TGTGCCAGCAACGACCGACGCTCTGGAAACACCATATATTTT. This chain uses TRBV28 with TRBJ1-3; D unclear. Germline V CDR1 and CDR2: MDHEN, SYDVKM. The CDR3 spans 14 residues. The V and J ends lost 7 bases and 0 bases respectively, with 10 bases between them.

There are many counts of this clonotype. V is TRBV19 and J is TRBJ1-5; 12 bases align to TRBD1. Trimming removed 3 bases from V and 9 bases from J; junction bases left unmatched: 12. CDR3 length equals 17 residues. Germline V lookup: CDR1 LNHDA, CDR2 SQIVND (reference sequence). The CDR3 region is CASSILPGQGAPMPQHF. The DNA of the CDR3 is TGTGCCAGTAGTATCCTCCCGGGACAGGGGGCGCCGATGCCCCAGCATTTT. The entire variable domain, with the rest obtained from reference TRBV19 and TRBJ1-5, is as follows: DGGITQSPKYLFRKEGQNVTLSCEQNLNHDAMYWYRQDPGQGLRLIYYSQIVNDFQKGDIAEGYSVSREKKESFPLTVTSAQKNPTAFYLCASSILPGQGAPMPQHFGDGTRLSIL.

This clonotype was counted between two and nine times. V and J are TRBV12-3 or TRBV12-4 and TRBJ2-6, with D perhaps assigned TRBD1 or TRBD2 (5 bases each). The CDR3 covers 16 residues. V was shortened by 2 bases and J by 0 bases, with 8 bases between the two germline ends. The CDR3 region has the DNA TGTGCCAGCAGTTTATGGGGGAACTCTGGGGCCAACGTCCTGACTTTC. Amino acid sequence: CASSLWGNSGANVLTF.

This clonotype was recorded many times. J is TRBJ1-1 and V is TRBV6-1, with TRBD1 matching over 8 bases. J lost 1 base, V lost 4 bases, and 2 bases had no gene match. The CDR3 loop spans 14 amino acids. Germline V gene data show CDR1 as MNHNS and CDR2 as SASEGT. CDR3 DNA: TGTGCCAGCAGTGGGACAGGGCAGAACACTGAAGCTTTCTTT. This encodes CASSGTGQNTEAFF.

This clonotype was detected many times. The chain carries TRBV6-2 or TRBV6-3 and TRBJ2-1, with 10 bases that match TRBD2. Germline CDR1 and CDR2: MNHEY and SVGEGT. The CDR3 has 16 amino acids. The junction had 9 bases not matched to a gene; V was cut back by 6 bases and J by 4 bases. DNA of the CDR3: TGTGCCAGCAGACGGACTAGCGGCAACTCTTACAATGAGCAGTTCTTC. This codes for CASRRTSGNSYNEQFF.

This clonotype was counted a few times. The J gene is TRBJ1-6, the V gene TRBV2, with a possible D match to TRBD1 (6 bases). V was trimmed by 3 bases and J by 2 bases, leaving 8 bases between them. The CDR3 is 15 residues long. Germline CDR1 and CDR2: SNHLY and FYNNEI. The CDR3 is CASSDDRTYNSPLHF. The CDR3 DNA sequence: TGTGCCAGCAGTGATGACAGGACCTATAATTCACCCCTCCACTTT. Combining the CDR3 with reference TRBV2 and TRBJ1-6 gives the whole variable domain EPEVTQTPSHQVTQMGQEVILRCVPISNHLYFYWYRQILGQKVEFLVSFYNNEISEKSEIFDDQFSVERPDGSNFTLKIRSTKLEDSAMYFCASSDDRTYNSPLHFGNGTRLTVT.

This clonotype was observed a handful of times. The rearrangement links TRBV29-1 to TRBJ2-2; a weak D match, TRBD2 (7 bases). Trimming removed 4 bases from V and 8 bases from J, with 11 bases in between. The CDR3 sequence is 12 residues long. The germline V gene encodes CDR1 SQVTM and CDR2 ANQGSEA. The CDR3 loop is CSVAGGPGELFF. The CDR3 DNA follows: TGCAGCGTTGCGGGGGGCCCAGGGGAGCTGTTTTTT.

In its sample, this clonotype was seen many times. The chain couples TRBV6-6 to TRBJ2-5; TRBD1 aligns across 7 bases. The V segment lost 2 bases and the J segment 1 base; nucleotides outside the gene matches: 1. Germline-derived CDR1 and CDR2 are MNHNY and SVGAGI (reference sequence). The CDR3 is made up of 14 amino acids. The CDR3 loop is CASSYRDSQETQYF. The CDR3 nucleotides are TGTGCCAGCAGTTACAGGGACAGCCAAGAGACCCAGTACTTC.

This clonotype was seen only a few times. This chain uses TRBV7-9 with TRBJ1-2, with D tentatively TRBD1 (5 bases). V was clipped by 1 base and J by 5 bases, with 8 bases between them. Germline-derived CDR1 and CDR2 are SEHNR and FQNEAQ (reference sequence). The CDR3 is 13 residues long. In DNA form, the CDR3 reads TGTGCCAGCAGCTTAGAGGCAGGGTATGGCTACACCTTC. Protein sequence: CASSLEAGYGYTF.

V and J are TRBV20-1 and TRBJ2-1; D is undetermined. Trimming removed 5 bases at V and 6 bases at J, with 14 bases between. Germline assignment: CDR1 DFQATT and CDR2 SNEGSKA (reference sequence). There are 13 residues in the CDR3. This CDR3 is CSAWPSARNEQFF. The CDR3 nucleotides are TGCAGTGCTTGGCCTTCGGCGCGCAATGAGCAGTTCTTC.

This clonotype was counted a few times. The V call is TRBV7-3, the J call TRBJ2-3, with 8 bases matching TRBD2. CDR3 length: 15 residues. J was trimmed by 4 bases and V by 5 bases; bases with no gene match: 8. The germline V gene has CDR1 SGHTA and CDR2 FQGTGA. The CDR3 is CASSDQAGVADTQYF. The CDR3, as DNA: TGTGCCAGCAGCGATCAAGCGGGAGTTGCAGATACGCAGTATTTT.

This clonotype was picked up a small number of times. The chain uses TRBV6-5 and TRBJ1-1; TRBD1 aligns across 8 bases. Losses at the gene ends were 1 base for V and 5 bases for J; bases not matched to a gene: 3. Germline CDR1 and CDR2: MNHEY and SVGAGI. This CDR3 has 14 residues. The CDR3 here is CASSYWGQETEAFF. CDR3 nucleotides: TGTGCCAGCAGTTACTGGGGACAGGAGACTGAAGCTTTCTTT.

This clonotype was counted many times. V gene TRBV7-2 combines with J gene TRBJ2-1; D remains unclear. The CDR3 is made up of 14 amino acids. The germline V gene encodes CDR1 SGHTA and CDR2 FQGNSA. V gave up 0 bases and J gave up 6 bases, with 9 bases separating them. DNA for the CDR3: TGTGCCAGCAGCTTAGCAAGGGCCCCCAATGAGCAGTTCTTC. Encoded protein: CASSLARAPNEQFF.

The rearrangement links TRBV12-3 or TRBV12-4 to TRBJ2-6; D possibly corresponds to TRBD1 (6 bases). The CDR3 is 15 amino acids. V was cut by 6 bases and J by 0 bases, with 9 bases left in between. The CDR3, as DNA: TGTGCCAGCAGGGGGGACATCTCTGGGGCCAACGTCCTGACTTTC. Encoded protein: CASRGDISGANVLTF.

The V call is TRBV13, the J call TRBJ2-1; 8 nucleotides match TRBD2. The CDR3 consists of 17 residues. Germline lookup yields CDR1 PRHDT and CDR2 FYEKMQ (reference sequence). V lost 0 bases and J lost 0; bases outside the gene matches: 4. The CDR3 sequence is CASSLGLAGGSYNEQFF. The CDR3 coding sequence is TGTGCCAGCAGCTTAGGCCTGGCGGGGGGCTCCTACAATGAGCAGTTCTTC.

This clonotype appeared many times. The chain links TRBV7-6 to TRBJ2-7, with D perhaps given as TRBD1 or TRBD2 (5 bases each). The germline V gene has CDR1 SGHVS and CDR2 FNYEAQ. V lost 5 bases and J lost 1, with 15 bases in between. The length of the CDR3 is 15 residues. The CDR3, as DNA: TGTGCCAGCAGCCCCCTGGGGCGGAGGTCCTACGAGCAGTACTTC. Translating gives CASSPLGRRSYEQYF.

This clonotype was seen repeatedly, ten times or more. This chain uses TRBV12-3 or TRBV12-4 with TRBJ2-7; 11 bases are a match to TRBD1. The CDR3 loop spans 14 amino acids. Unmatched junction bases numbered 4, after V lost 6 bases and J lost 3 bases. In nucleotides, the CDR3 is TGTGCCAGCAGCGGGGACAGGGGGTACTACGAGCAGTACTTC. As protein: CASSGDRGYYEQYF.

This chain links TRBV7-2 with TRBJ1-1; D ambiguous. Per the germline V gene, CDR1 is SGHTA and CDR2 is FQGNSA. The V gene lost 2 bases and the J gene lost 7 bases, with 17 bases spanning the gap. The CDR3 has 15 amino acids. CDR3 in amino acids: CASSLTPTLGVEAFF. The CDR3 region has the DNA TGTGCCAGCAGCTTAACCCCGACCCTTGGGGTTGAAGCTTTCTTT.

This clonotype appeared a few times. The chain uses TRBV20-1 and TRBJ2-7, with D perhaps given as TRBD1 or TRBD2 (6 bases each). With 5 bases removed from V and 0 bases from J, the gap between germline ends came to 8 bases. CDR1 and CDR2 from the germline V gene are DFQATT and SNEGSKA (reference sequence). The CDR3 runs 12 residues. DNA of the CDR3: TGCAGTGCTCGGGGGCCCTCCTACGAGCAGTACTTC. The encoded protein is CSARGPSYEQYF.

This clonotype has a handful of counts. The genes are TRBV3-1 and TRBJ1-5; 9 bases line up with TRBD1. Germline values: CDR1 LGHDT, CDR2 YNNKEL (reference sequence). This CDR3 is 14 amino acids long. With 4 bases clipped from V and 7 bases from J, the junction kept 5 bases outside the gene matches. The CDR3 DNA reads as TGTGCCAGCAGCCGCGGGACAGGGACACAGCCCCAGCATTTT. It codes for CASSRGTGTQPQHF.

In this sample, this clonotype turned up many times. The gene calls are TRBV10-3 and TRBJ2-1; D may be TRBD2 (5 bases). The CDR3 is made up of 12 amino acids. Per germline, CDR1 ENHRY and CDR2 SYGVKD. Trimming removed 7 bases at V and 5 bases at J, with 9 bases between. DNA of the CDR3: TGTGCCATCACTTCGACTAACAATGAGCAGTTCTTC. Translating gives CAITSTNNEQFF.

This clonotype has more than one count but fewer than ten. The chain couples TRBV12-3 or TRBV12-4 to TRBJ1-5; D may be TRBD1 (5 bases). V lost 6 bases and J 5 bases, leaving 26 bases between the germline ends. This CDR3 has 18 residues. Here the CDR3 DNA reads TGTGCCAGCAGCAAAGAGTTGTTCTCAGGGCGGTCCGATCAGCCCCAGCATTTT. Protein sequence: CASSKELFSGRSDQPQHF.

This chain uses TRBV20-1 with TRBJ2-7, with TRBD2 matching 14 bases. The trim removed 6 bases at V and 6 bases at J, leaving 4 bases unmatched. This CDR3 has 13 amino acids. Germline V gene data show CDR1 as DFQATT and CDR2 as SNEGSKA (reference sequence). The CDR3 is CSAPTSGRAEQYF. CDR3 nucleotides: TGCAGTGCCCCGACTAGCGGGAGGGCCGAGCAGTACTTC.